The 9 T cell receptor beta chains given below trace back to one sample, sequenced in a study of CD8+CD57+ T cells in acquired aplastic anemia. CDR3 and TCR beta VDJ profiling relied on genomic DNA as the template. Via MiXCR, TCRdb re-called the reads, giving one row per CDR3 protein. This table holds approximately 260,000 distinct CDR3 sequences, 82% found once. Patients selected for sequencing had displayed CD8+CD57+ cell expansion by flow cytometry. The sample comprised sorted CD4+, CD8+, or CD8+CD57+ T cells (not recorded which) from PBMCs. These receptors were collected from a human donor with aplastic anemia.

The rearrangement uses TRBV2 and TRBJ1-1; a weak D match, TRBD1 (6 bases). This CDR3 has 13 amino acids. With 10 bases removed from V and 3 bases from J, the gap between germline ends came to 15 bases. Germline lookup yields CDR1 SNHLY and CDR2 FYNNEI. The CDR3 loop reads CAIQQGRDTEAFF. Here the CDR3 DNA reads TGTGCCATTCAACAGGGAAGGGACACTGAAGCTTTCTTT.

The rearrangement links TRBV7-8 to TRBJ2-7; D is unclear. Trimming removed 3 bases at V and 1 base at J, with 22 bases between. Germline values: CDR1 SGHVS, CDR2 FQNEAQ. This CDR3 contains 18 residues. The DNA for the CDR3 is TGTGCCAGCAGCTTTCCGCCAGGTCCCGATGCGCTTTCCTACGAGCAGTACGTC. This encodes CASSFPPGPDALSYEQYV.

Points on this clonotype: The missing conserved phenylalanine or tryptophan at the end of this CDR3 makes a read error likely. It is unclear where the CDR3 begins or ends on the DNA, so no DNA is shown, and the CDR3 is as TCRdb lists it. The V and J genes are TRBV7-2 and TRBJ1-2. CDR1 is SGHTA and CDR2 is FQGNSA in the germline V gene. The CDR3 totals 13 residues, both ends included. The CDR3 loop is CASSLARAGDSQY.

Comment on this clonotype: The CDR3 end shows no conserved phenylalanine or tryptophan, and so a read error is likely. No DNA is shown, since the ends of the CDR3 on it are uncertain; the CDR3 is the one TCRdb lists. This sequence joins TRBV7-8 and TRBJ1-2. The CDR3 adds up to 13 amino acids, both ends counted. Per the germline V gene, CDR1 is SGHVS and CDR2 is FQNEAQ. The CDR3 loop reads CASSQGLAGFWTS.

The CDR3: CSVEDRAGGVYEQYF. Written as DNA, the CDR3 is TGCAGCGTTGAAGATCGAGCGGGAGGCGTGTACGAGCAGTACTTC. This sequence joins TRBV29-1 and TRBJ2-7; 9 bases are shared with TRBD2. Germline lookup yields CDR1 SQVTM and CDR2 ANQGSEA. The CDR3 covers 15 residues. V shed 0 bases, J shed 4 bases, and the junction held 7 bases outside the gene matches.

This clonotype was found a few times. Germline and junction disagree at one end, which may indicate a read error. This rearrangement joins TRBV7-8 to TRBJ2-7; D might be TRBD1 or TRBD2, each matching 5 bases. This CDR3 has 14 amino acids. The germline V gene encodes CDR1 SGHVS and CDR2 FQNEAQ. The CDR3 DNA follows: TGTGCCACCAGCGGCCGGGGCGTTGCCTACGAGCAGTATTTC. Protein: CATSGRGVAYEQYF.

Remarks on this clonotype: The CDR3 end shows no conserved phenylalanine or tryptophan, and so a read error is likely. It is unclear where the CDR3 begins or ends on the DNA, so no DNA is shown, and the CDR3 is as TCRdb lists it. This rearrangement joins TRBV2 to TRBJ1-1; the table's TRBD1 call for D was not verified on the DNA. Germline V lookup: CDR1 SNHLY, CDR2 FYNNEI. The CDR3 length is 15 residues, termini included. CDR3 sequence: CASGGGGTANPEACP.

Only a few counts were recorded for this clonotype. The V gene is TRBV2, the J gene TRBJ1-6, with 7 bases aligning to TRBD1. In germline, CDR1 is SNHLY, CDR2 FYNNEI. The CDR3 contains 17 residues. V lost 6 bases, J lost 0 bases, and 8 bases stayed unmatched. The CDR3 nucleotides are TGTGCCAGCAGCGATGGGGGACAGAGCTCCTATAATTCACCCCTCCACTTT. It codes for CASSDGGQSSYNSPLHF.

This clonotype was seen just once. V is TRBV7-2 and J is TRBJ2-1, with D hard to call. Germline V gene lookup returns CDR1 SGHTA and CDR2 FQGNSA. This CDR3 contains 16 residues. Trimming removed 3 bases from V and 6 bases from J, with 18 bases in between. The CDR3 DNA reads TGTGCCAGCAGCTTTGTTCCGCGTCGCACCGCCAATGAGCAGTTCTTC. Amino acids: CASSFVPRRTANEQFF. The whole variable domain, filled in from reference TRBV7-2 and TRBJ2-1, reads GAGVSQSPSNKVTEKGKDVELRCDPISGHTALYWYRQSLGQGLEFLIYFQGNSAPDKSGLPSDRFSAERTGGSVSTLTIQRTQQEDSAVYLCASSFVPRRTANEQFFGPGTRLTVL.